Sequencing of this T cell receptor (beta chain) was carried out in a study of blood T cell repertoires in COVID-19. In the study overall: The study drew acute and convalescent COVID-19 samples from the United States, Italy and Spain. The cDNA or gDNA used as material had been derived from T cells, B-cell-depleted T cells, or PBMCs.

Patients in Seattle were enrolled during active infection, then followed longitudinally. Per the authors' pipeline: Amplification from reference gene primers served as the basis for estimated nucleated cell counts. Assay: immunoSEQ multiplex PCR; the TCRdb copy retains only in-frame clones and omits some. V, J and clone size were drawn from that table, and D and trimming were deduced from the DNA. The sample has 250,000 to 350,000 clones; roughly 83% are singletons. Germline assignment: CDR1 DFQATT and CDR2 SNEGSKA (reference sequence). The CDR3 length is 17 residues. The V segment lost 3 bases and the J segment 5 bases; nucleotides outside the gene matches: 10.

Source material: peripheral blood. The chain recombines TRBV20-1 with TRBJ2-7, with 16 bases aligning to TRBD2. The TCR sequence derives from a human donor with COVID-19, enrolled during active disease. The donor label of this sample is uncertain. The CDR3 DNA reads as TGCAGTGCTAGTAAGGGACTAGCGGGAGGGACGGGGGACGAGCAGTACTTC. Residues: CSASKGLAGGTGDEQYF.